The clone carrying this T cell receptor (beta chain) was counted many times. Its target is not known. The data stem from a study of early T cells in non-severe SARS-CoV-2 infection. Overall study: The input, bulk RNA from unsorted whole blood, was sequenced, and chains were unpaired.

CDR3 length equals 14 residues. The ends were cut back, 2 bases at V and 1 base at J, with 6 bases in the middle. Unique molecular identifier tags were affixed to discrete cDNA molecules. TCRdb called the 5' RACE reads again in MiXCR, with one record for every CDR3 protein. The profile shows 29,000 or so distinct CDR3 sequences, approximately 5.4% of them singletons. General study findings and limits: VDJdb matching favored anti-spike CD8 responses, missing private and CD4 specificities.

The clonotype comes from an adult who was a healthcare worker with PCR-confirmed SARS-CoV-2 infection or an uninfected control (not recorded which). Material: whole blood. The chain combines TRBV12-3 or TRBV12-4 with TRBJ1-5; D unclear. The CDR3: CASSLFQSNQPQHF. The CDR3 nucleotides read TGTGCCAGCAGTTTATTCCAGAGCAATCAGCCCCAGCATTTT.